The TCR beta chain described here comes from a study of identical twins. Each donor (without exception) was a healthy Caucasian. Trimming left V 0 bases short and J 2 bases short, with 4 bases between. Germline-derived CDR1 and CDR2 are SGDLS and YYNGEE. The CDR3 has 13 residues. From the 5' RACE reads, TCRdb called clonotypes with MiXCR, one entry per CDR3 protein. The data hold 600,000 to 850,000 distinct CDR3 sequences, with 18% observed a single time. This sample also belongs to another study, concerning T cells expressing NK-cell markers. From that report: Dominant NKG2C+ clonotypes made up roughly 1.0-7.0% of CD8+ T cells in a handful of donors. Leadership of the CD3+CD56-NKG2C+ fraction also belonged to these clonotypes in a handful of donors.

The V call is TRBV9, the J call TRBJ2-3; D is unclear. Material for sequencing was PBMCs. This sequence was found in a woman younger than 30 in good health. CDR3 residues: CASSVDHTDTQYF. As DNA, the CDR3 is TGTGCCAGCAGCGTAGACCACACAGATACGCAGTATTTT.